A single sample gave rise to the 5 T cell receptor beta chains below, sequenced in a study of T cell repertoires in cytomegalovirus infection. Antigen specificity for these receptors is unknown. TCRdb re-called the reads through MiXCR, storing one row per CDR3 protein. Seen here are hundreds of thousands of distinct CDR3 sequences, 30% to 40% observed once, and the top ten hold approximately 18%. Specimen: cultured PBMCs, collected from culture after CMV antigen stimulation. The receptors here all came from a human donor in good health (CMV status not recorded). Some clones in this sample may be carry-over from other donors' samples.

The V and J genes are TRBV6-6 and TRBJ2-7, with D perhaps being TRBD1 or TRBD2 (6 bases each). Trimming removed 7 bases at V and 3 bases at J, with 16 bases between. CDR3 length: 14 residues. Germline CDR1 reads MNHNY; CDR2 reads SVGAGI (reference sequence). In DNA form, the CDR3 reads TGTGCCAGCATCAACGGGGGCCAGTTCTACGAGCAGTACTTC. This translates into CASINGGQFYEQYF.

The chain couples TRBV12-3 or TRBV12-4 to TRBJ2-3; perhaps TRBD2 as D (6 bases). V lost 4 bases and J 2 bases, leaving 13 bases between the germline ends. CDR3 length: 15 amino acids. The CDR3 spells CASSYSGLPTDTQYF. The CDR3 DNA follows: TGTGCCAGCAGTTATTCGGGACTCCCCACAGATACGCAGTATTTT.

The genes are TRBV7-8 and TRBJ2-5; D remains ambiguous. The length of the CDR3 is 13 residues. With 6 bases removed from V and 2 bases from J, the gap between germline ends came to 10 bases. CDR1 is SGHVS, CDR2 FQNEAQ, per germline. The CDR3 is CASSNRPQETQYF. The CDR3 DNA is TGTGCCAGCAGTAACCGGCCACAAGAGACCCAGTACTTC.

The gene calls are TRBV6-1 and TRBJ2-3; D may correspond to TRBD1 or TRBD2 (5 bases each). Trimming took off 3 bases at V and 7 bases at J, with 14 bases between the two ends. The CDR3 sequence is 14 residues long. The germline V gene has CDR1 MNHNS and CDR2 SASEGT. The CDR3 here is CASSDRQRTYTQYF. The CDR3 DNA reads TGTGCCAGCAGTGACAGACAGCGGACCTATACGCAGTATTTT.

This clonotype was observed a handful of times. The chain combines TRBV12-3 or TRBV12-4 with TRBJ1-2; no definite D call. Trimming took off 8 bases at V and 4 bases at J, with 11 bases between the two ends. CDR3 length: 12 amino acids. The CDR3: CASGKWAYGYTF. The CDR3 bases are TGTGCCAGCGGTAAATGGGCCTATGGCTACACCTTC.